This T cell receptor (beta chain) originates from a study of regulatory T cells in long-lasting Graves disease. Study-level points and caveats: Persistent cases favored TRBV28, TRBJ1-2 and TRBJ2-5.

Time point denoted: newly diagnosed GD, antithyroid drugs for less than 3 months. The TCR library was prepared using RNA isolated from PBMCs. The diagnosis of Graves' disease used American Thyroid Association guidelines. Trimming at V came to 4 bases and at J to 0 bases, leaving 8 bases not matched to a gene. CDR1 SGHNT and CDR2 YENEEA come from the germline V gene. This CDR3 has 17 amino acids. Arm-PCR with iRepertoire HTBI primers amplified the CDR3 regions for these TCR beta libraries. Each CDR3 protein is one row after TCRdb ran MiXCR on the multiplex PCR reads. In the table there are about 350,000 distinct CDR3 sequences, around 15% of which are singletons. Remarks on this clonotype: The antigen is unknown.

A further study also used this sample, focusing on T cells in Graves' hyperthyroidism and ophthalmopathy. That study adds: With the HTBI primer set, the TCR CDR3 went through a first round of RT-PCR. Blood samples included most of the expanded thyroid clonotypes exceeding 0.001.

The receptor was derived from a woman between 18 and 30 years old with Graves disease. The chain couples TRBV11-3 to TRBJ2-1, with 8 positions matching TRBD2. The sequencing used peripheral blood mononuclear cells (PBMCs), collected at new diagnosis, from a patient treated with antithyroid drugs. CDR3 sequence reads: CASSWRLALSSYNEQFF. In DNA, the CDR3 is TGTGCCAGCAGCTGGAGACTAGCGCTGAGCTCCTACAATGAGCAGTTCTTC.